This T cell receptor (beta chain) is from a study of shared clonotypes between healthy human individuals (dated by TCRdb to 2018 to 2021). Study-level background: A couple of women and three men aged 18 to 49 years were included in the cohort. For each donor, CD4 naive and CD4 memory were each given three plates, CD8 naive was given two plates, and CD8 memory was given one plate. The study deeply sequenced blood TCR repertoires of about 5 healthy adults to estimate repertoire size and the extent of clonotype sharing between individuals. To increase sequencing depth and limit assay-specific biases, different laboratories used diverse techniques to prepare libraries and sequence TCR repertoires. Leukapheresis yielded between about 0.94 and 10 billion PBMCs per donor. The investigation overall reported the following: Around 5.4% of naive CD4, around 4% of naive CD8, about 2.1% of memory CD4, and approximately 0.39% of memory CD8 clonotypes were shared across a few donors. Pairwise subsampling led to the expectation that sequencing depth would affect the degree of clonotype sharing among donors. Sampling was limited to blood, and TCR repertoires in tissue likely differ from TCR repertoires in blood. Rarefaction of sorted-subset datasets indicated incomplete sequencing despite the large sequencing depth. Higher generation probabilities were observed for clonotypes shared by all four sorted-subset donors than for non-shared clonotypes. Because the study included a small number of donors, the genetic and exposure-history diversity represented was limited. Estimated clonotype richness was generally larger for naive than for memory subsets.

On this clone itself: Its antigen has not been determined. Per-nucleotide qualities are absent, and no much larger clonotype sits a single base away.

The donors were healthy, HIV-negative adults with no recently reported acute infections or vaccinations. Only Caucasian adults living in Nashville, Tennessee, USA were represented among the donors. Magnetic negative selection was used to enrich CD4+ T cells, after which naive cells were positively selected on CD45RA and the negative fraction became the memory subset. Blood was obtained by leukapheresis, after which PBMCs were separated by Ficoll-Histopaque density gradient centrifugation and cryopreserved in liquid nitrogen vapor phase. Analytical flow cytometry was used to check the purity and quantity of each magnetically sorted T cell population. Genomic DNA was isolated from every sorted fraction and measured by UV absorbance on a Nanodrop 2000c. Trimming at the junction amounts to 5 bases on V and 8 bases on J, and the germline ends lie 25 bases apart. From the cysteine up to the phenylalanine, the CDR3 has a length of 18 residues. Only CDR3 DNA remains: 54 bases, in frame from the first base. Taken from the germline V gene (reference sequence), the CDR1 and CDR2 loops are SEHNR and FQNEAQ.

TCR CDR3 regions were amplified from genomic DNA by multiplex PCR using the deep immunoSEQ assay. Genomic DNA extracted from each cell subset was distributed evenly over all wells of several immunoSEQ 96-well plates, and each plate served as one replicate. For sorted subsets, around 200 ng genomic DNA, equal to 30,000 to 35,000 T cell genomes, was loaded into each replicate PCR. The purified libraries were quantified using a Qubit 3.0 fluorometer, sized with a Bioanalyzer 2100, and then quantified again using the KAPA Library Quantification kit. Every immunoSEQ 96-well plate was sequenced on a separate single-read 150-cycle Illumina NextSeq 550 flow cell. On the study's bioinformatics: Because the immunoSEQ output included only junctional sequences and no quality scores, the filtering could not be the same as the filtering used for full-length reads. To assign V/J genes and CDR3, sequences were annotated against IMGT germline references using PyIR, a Python wrapper for IgBLAST v1.9. Reads were filtered out if the reads had weak V/J assignments (E-value above 1e-6), no CDR3, stop codons, out-of-frame junctions, or ambiguous translated residues. V3J clonotypes were defined by identical inferred V gene, J gene, and CDR3 amino acid sequence. Percentage overlap between repertoires was computed as shared unique clonotypes divided by the size of the smaller repertoire. Repertoire richness was assessed with RTK rarefaction, the Chao1 estimator, and Recon v2.1 estimates of unobserved clonotypes. Generation probabilities were computed with OLGA for all TCRbeta clonotypes obtained by the gDNA method from four donors. TCRdb mirrors the immuneACCESS table, restricted to in-frame sequences. Some clones are absent from its copies; in checked studies, under half trace to an unresolved V gene, and the reason for the others is unknown. Clone size and V and J calls were adopted from that table, with D and trimming inferred from the DNA. This sample lists about 2.3 million clones; 85% to 95% were detected once. Together, the top ten hold about 0.36% of the sample.

The sequenced sample consisted of naive CD4+ T cells from PBMCs. Reading the label with the study, this specimen's cell subset or site is: CD45RA+ positively selected. The chain joins TRBV7-9 to TRBJ1-6; TRBD1 is a possible D gene, resting on 5 matching bases. This sequence originates from a man in his late teens or twenties in good health. Some clones in this sample may be carry-over from other donors' samples. CDR3 protein: CASSQLVGVGGVDSPLHF. The nucleotides are TGTGCCAGCAGCCAACTAGTCGGAGTTGGGGGAGTCGATTCACCCCTCCACTTT.